The following is a T cell receptor (beta chain) sequence with its context. Its antigen is not known. At one end, the junction sequence differs from germline, possibly due to a read error. cDNA libraries of TCR beta carried unique molecular identifiers. Using its own MiXCR run on the PCR reads, TCRdb lists one record per CDR3 protein. The sample carries 500,000 to 600,000 distinct CDR3 sequences, about 40% recorded once. These data belong to a study of post-analysis software for immune sequencing data. Study-wide findings and caveats: About 5 TRBV segments were more frequent in patients than controls; TRBV5-6, TRBV5-1 and TRBV20-1 belonged to this group.

Per germline, CDR1 MRHNA and CDR2 SNTAGT. This CDR3 is 15 amino acids long. The sequence was obtained from a girl aged 5-17 years with multiple sclerosis. The rearrangement joins TRBV6-4 to TRBJ2-1, with unresolved D. The sequencing sample was made of blood. The CDR3: CASSDRVASYNKQFF. CDR3 in DNA: TGTGCCAGCAGTGACAGGGTCGCATCCTACAATAAGCAGTTCTTC.